This TCR beta chain was recovered during a study of blood T cell repertoires in COVID-19 (dated by TCRdb to the early 2020s). Background on the whole study: Samples covering the acute and convalescent phases of COVID-19 were provided by collaborators in the United States, Italy and Spain. The prospective study material was composed of cDNA or gDNA derived from T cells, B-cell-depleted T cells, or PBMCs. The dataset comprised deeply sampled blood TCRbeta repertoires from subjects exposed to, actively infected with, or recovered from COVID-19. A freely available public database, intended as a resource for researchers studying the immune response to SARS-CoV-2, is where the repertoires were released. Samples came from the ongoing ImmuneRACE study (first 160 participants) plus 1,254 subjects from 6 global collaborators. A de-identified subject ID, COVID-19 status, age in years and sex were almost always included in the sample metadata. Where HLA class I and class II types were available, the types were taken from metadata supplied by the sample provider, not from assay-based typing.

Based on the germline V gene, the CDR1 and CDR2 sequences are ENHRY and SYGVKD. The germline V end is reduced by 10 bases and the J end by 2 bases; junction bases left unmatched: 5. Reading from cysteine to phenylalanine, the CDR3 counts 13 amino acids. Only CDR3 DNA is held: 39 bases, read in frame from base 1. At one collaborating source in Seattle, patients were enrolled during active infection and were followed longitudinally through the course of disease. The collaborating institutions used their own protocols to collect whole blood in K2EDTA tubes. For TCRbeta analysis, collaborators shipped samples as frozen whole blood, isolated PBMCs, or DNA extracted from either of those sample types. Study-wide findings and limitations: Clinical and demographic metadata were provided uncurated, with the amount varying by source and participant.

A word on this clone: Its antigen is unknown. Qualities for individual bases were not recorded, and no much larger clone is one base off.

TCRbeta CDR3 regions were amplified from genomic DNA by means of the immunoSEQ Assay, a bias-controlled multiplex PCR. The authors' analysis ran thus. The number of nucleated cells in each sample was estimated from the amplification of reference gene primers within the assay. To quantify the absolute abundance of each unique TCRbeta CDR3 rearrangement, sequence reads were collapsed and filtered. Productive Simpson clonality was computed per sample as the square root of Simpson's diversity index over productive rearrangements. TCRdb obtained this table from immuneACCESS and retained in-frame rearrangements with V and J assigned. These tables miss some clones; where compared with another copy, unresolved V genes account for less than half of the shortfall, and the remainder is unexplained. V and J calls and clone size follow that table, whereas D and trimming were derived from the DNA. The sample yields approximately 460,000 clones; roughly 89% were counted once. The ten top clones hold roughly 0.92% of the sample.

This chain is built from TRBV10-3 and TRBJ2-5, and 9 junction bases match TRBD1. Sequencing input: peripheral blood. The sequence was collected from a man between 18 and 35 years old with COVID-19, enrolled during active disease. The CDR3 loop reads CATTGGWQETQYF. The bases read TGTGCCACAACAGGGGGCTGGCAAGAGACCCAGTACTTC.